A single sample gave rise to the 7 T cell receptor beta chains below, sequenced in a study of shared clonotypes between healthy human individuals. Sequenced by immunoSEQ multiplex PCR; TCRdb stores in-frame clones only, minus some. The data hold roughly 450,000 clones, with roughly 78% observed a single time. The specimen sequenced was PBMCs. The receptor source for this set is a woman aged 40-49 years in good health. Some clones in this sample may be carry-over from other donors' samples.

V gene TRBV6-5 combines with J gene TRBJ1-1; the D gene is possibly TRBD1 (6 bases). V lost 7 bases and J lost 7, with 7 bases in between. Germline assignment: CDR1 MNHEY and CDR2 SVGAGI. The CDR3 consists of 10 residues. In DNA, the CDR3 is TGTGCCAGCAAGGACAGTGAAGCTTTCTTT. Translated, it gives CASKDSEAFF.

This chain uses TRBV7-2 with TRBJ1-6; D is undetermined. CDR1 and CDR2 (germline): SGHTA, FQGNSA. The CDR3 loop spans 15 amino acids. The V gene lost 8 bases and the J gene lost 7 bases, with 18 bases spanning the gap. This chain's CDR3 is CASEGSPSPNSPLHF. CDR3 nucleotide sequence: TGTGCCAGCGAAGGGTCCCCGAGCCCAAATTCACCCCTCCACTTT.

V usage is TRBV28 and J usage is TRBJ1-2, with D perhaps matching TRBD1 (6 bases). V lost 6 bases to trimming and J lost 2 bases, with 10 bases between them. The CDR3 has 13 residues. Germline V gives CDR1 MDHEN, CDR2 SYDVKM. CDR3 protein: CASSPDSNYGYTF. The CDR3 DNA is TGTGCCAGCAGCCCGGACAGCAACTATGGCTACACCTTC.

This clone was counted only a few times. The CDR3 region is CASSGTGSALSSYEQYF. The DNA for the CDR3 is TGTGCCAGCAGTGGGACCGGGTCGGCTTTAAGCTCCTACGAGCAGTACTTC. The chain employs TRBV5-6 and TRBJ2-7, with D tentatively TRBD1 or TRBD2 (5 bases each). Trimming took off 5 bases at V and 0 bases at J, with 21 bases between the two ends. The CDR3 is made up of 17 amino acids. CDR1 and CDR2 from the germline V gene are SGHDT and YYEEEE.

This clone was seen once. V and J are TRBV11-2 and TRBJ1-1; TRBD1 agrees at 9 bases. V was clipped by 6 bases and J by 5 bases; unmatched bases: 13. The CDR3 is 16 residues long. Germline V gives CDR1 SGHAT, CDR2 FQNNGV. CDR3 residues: CASRSGTGQGRTEAFF. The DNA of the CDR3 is TGTGCCAGCAGAAGTGGGACAGGGCAGGGTCGTACTGAAGCTTTCTTT.

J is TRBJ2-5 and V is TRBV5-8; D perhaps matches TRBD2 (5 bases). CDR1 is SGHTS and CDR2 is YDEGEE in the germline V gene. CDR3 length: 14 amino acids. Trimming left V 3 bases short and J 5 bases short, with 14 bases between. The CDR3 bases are TGTGCCAGCAGCTGGGAGAGGGATGTGGAGACCCAGTACTTC. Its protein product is CASSWERDVETQYF.

The CDR3 DNA follows: TGTGCCAGCAGTTACGGGGCGGGAGTGCGCTACAATGAGCAGTTCTTC. This codes for CASSYGAGVRYNEQFF. The chain employs TRBV6-5 and TRBJ2-1; 7 positions match TRBD2. CDR1 is MNHEY, CDR2 SVGAGI, per germline. Trimming took 2 bases from V and 3 from J; bases not matched to a gene: 7. CDR3 size: 16 residues.